This T cell receptor beta chain stems from a study of T cell clonotyping in hematopoietic cell transplantation. Sequencing was performed with immunoSEQ multiplex PCR; in TCRdb, only in-frame clones are kept and a portion is missing. The table shows about 13,000 clones, with 90% occurring only once. About this clone itself: The antigen is unknown.

Trimming removed 6 bases at V and 5 bases at J, with 11 bases between. CDR1 and CDR2 (germline): ENHRY, SYGVKD. CDR3 size: 13 residues. Findings of the study overall: Recipient TCR diversity dropped after transplant; expanded clonotypes rose from day 30 to 180.

The TCR comes from a man aged 25-45 years in good health. Some clones in this sample may be carry-over from other donors' samples. This chain joins TRBV10-3 and TRBJ1-5; D is unresolved. The sample comprised peripheral blood mononuclear cells. CDR3 loop: CAIRDGSDQPQHF. CDR3 nucleotide sequence: TGTGCCATCAGGGATGGGAGCGATCAGCCCCAGCATTTT.